This is a list of T cell receptor beta chains from one sample in a study of cytomegalovirus exposure and HLA in healthy donors. TCRdb's table, derived via immunoSEQ multiplex PCR, lists solely in-frame clones and lacks some. Here the sample spans 160,000 or so clones, more than 75% being singletons. Sequencing used PBMCs. The receptors come from a woman under 40 in good health and CMV-seronegative. Both conserved end residues are part of each CDR3. The order of the fields is D gene, J gene, clone size, V gene, CDR3 protein, CDR3 DNA. D genes are given only for firm matches. Some rows have no size entry. The others give once, few or many, or a class for an expanded clone.

D gene: -
J gene: TRBJ2-7
clone size: -
V gene: TRBV5-1
CDR3 protein: CASSLVAGEQYF
CDR3 DNA: TGCGCCAGCAGCTTGGTTGCCGGGGAACAGTACTTC

D gene: -
J gene: TRBJ2-7
clone size: -
V gene: TRBV4-1
CDR3 protein: CASSHPQATYEQYF
CDR3 DNA: TGCGCCAGCAGCCACCCCCAGGCGACCTACGAGCAGTACTTC

D gene: TRBD1
J gene: TRBJ2-1
clone size: -
V gene: TRBV5-1
CDR3 protein: CASSWGTASSYNEQFF
CDR3 DNA: TGCGCCAGCAGCTGGGGGACAGCGAGCTCCTACAATGAGCAGTTCTTC

D gene: -
J gene: TRBJ2-7
clone size: few
V gene: TRBV7-2
CDR3 protein: CASSLRSEQYF
CDR3 DNA: TGTGCCAGCAGCTTACGGTCCGAGCAGTACTTC

D gene: -
J gene: TRBJ1-2
clone size: -
V gene: TRBV25-1
CDR3 protein: CASSDGGGGYTF
CDR3 DNA: TGTGCCAGCAGTGACGGGGGGGGTGGCTACACCTTC

D gene: -
J gene: TRBJ2-5
clone size: -
V gene: TRBV2
CDR3 protein: CASRVAVQETQYF
CDR3 DNA: TGTGCCAGCAGAGTCGCAGTTCAAGAGACCCAGTACTTC

D gene: -
J gene: TRBJ2-2
clone size: -
V gene: TRBV27
CDR3 protein: CATRSPRGDTGELFF
CDR3 DNA: TGTGCCACCCGATCCCCCCGGGGAGACACCGGGGAGCTGTTTTTT

D gene: -
J gene: TRBJ1-1
clone size: -
V gene: TRBV7-6
CDR3 protein: CASSLASNTNTEAFF
CDR3 DNA: TGTGCCAGCAGCTTAGCTTCGAATACTAACACTGAAGCTTTCTTT

D gene: -
J gene: TRBJ1-1
clone size: -
V gene: TRBV11-2
CDR3 protein: CASSLVTQKAFF
CDR3 DNA: TGTGCCAGCAGCTTAGTAACCCAGAAAGCTTTCTTT

D gene: TRBD2
J gene: TRBJ2-7
clone size: -
V gene: TRBV7-9
CDR3 protein: CASSGSPGLAGEQYF
CDR3 DNA: TGTGCCAGCAGCGGCAGCCCGGGACTAGCTGGGGAGCAGTACTTC

D gene: -
J gene: TRBJ1-2
clone size: -
V gene: TRBV9
CDR3 protein: CASSVGADTNYGYTF
CDR3 DNA: TGTGCCAGCAGCGTAGGGGCAGACACTAACTATGGCTACACCTTC

D gene: -
J gene: TRBJ1-1
clone size: -
V gene: TRBV10-1
CDR3 protein: CASSPLGTGLAEAFF
CDR3 DNA: TGCGCCAGCAGCCCCTTGGGCACAGGCCTGGCTGAAGCTTTCTTT

D gene: -
J gene: TRBJ1-1
clone size: -
V gene: TRBV5-1
CDR3 protein: CASSLLDGGEIEAFF
CDR3 DNA: TGCGCCAGCAGCTTGTTGGACGGAGGAGAGATTGAAGCTTTCTTT

D gene: TRBD1
J gene: TRBJ2-5
clone size: -
V gene: TRBV7-8
CDR3 protein: CASSHRTGIQETQYF
CDR3 DNA: TGTGCCAGCAGCCACCGGACAGGGATCCAAGAGACCCAGTACTTC

D gene: TRBD2
J gene: TRBJ2-3
clone size: -
V gene: TRBV14
CDR3 protein: CASSQISGGPTDTQYF
CDR3 DNA: TGTGCCAGCAGCCAGATTAGCGGGGGGCCTACAGATACGCAGTATTTT

D gene: TRBD2
J gene: TRBJ2-1
clone size: -
V gene: TRBV19
CDR3 protein: CASNPQTSGGKYSYNEQFF
CDR3 DNA: TGTGCCAGTAATCCTCAAACTAGCGGGGGAAAATACTCCTACAATGAGCAGTTCTTC

D gene: TRBD2
J gene: TRBJ2-5
clone size: once
V gene: TRBV5-1
CDR3 protein: CASSLLAGPGGETQYF
CDR3 DNA: TGCGCCAGCAGCTTACTAGCGGGGCCCGGAGGGGAGACCCAGTACTTC

D gene: -
J gene: TRBJ2-3
clone size: -
V gene: TRBV18
CDR3 protein: CASSPPETVTDTQYF
CDR3 DNA: TGTGCCAGCTCACCACCGGAGACAGTCACAGATACGCAGTATTTT